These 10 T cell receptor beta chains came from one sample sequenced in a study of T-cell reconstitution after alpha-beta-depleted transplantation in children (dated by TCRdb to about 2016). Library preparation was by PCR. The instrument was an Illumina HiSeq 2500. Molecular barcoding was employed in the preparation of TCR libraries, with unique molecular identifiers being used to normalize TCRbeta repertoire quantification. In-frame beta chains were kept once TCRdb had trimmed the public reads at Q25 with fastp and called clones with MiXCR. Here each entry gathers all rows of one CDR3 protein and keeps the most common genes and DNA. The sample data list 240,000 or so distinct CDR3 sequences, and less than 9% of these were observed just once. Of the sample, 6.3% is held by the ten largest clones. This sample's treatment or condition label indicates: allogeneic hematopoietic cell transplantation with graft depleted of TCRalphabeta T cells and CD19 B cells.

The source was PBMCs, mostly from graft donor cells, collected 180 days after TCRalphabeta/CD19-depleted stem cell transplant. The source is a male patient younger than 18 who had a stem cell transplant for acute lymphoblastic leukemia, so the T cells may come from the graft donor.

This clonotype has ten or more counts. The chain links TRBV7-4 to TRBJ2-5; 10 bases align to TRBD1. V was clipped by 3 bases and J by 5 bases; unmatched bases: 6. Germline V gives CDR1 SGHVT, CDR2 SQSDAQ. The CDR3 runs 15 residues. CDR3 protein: CASSFRQGAEETQYF. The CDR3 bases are TGTGCCAGCAGCTTTCGACAGGGGGCGGAGGAGACCCAGTACTTC.

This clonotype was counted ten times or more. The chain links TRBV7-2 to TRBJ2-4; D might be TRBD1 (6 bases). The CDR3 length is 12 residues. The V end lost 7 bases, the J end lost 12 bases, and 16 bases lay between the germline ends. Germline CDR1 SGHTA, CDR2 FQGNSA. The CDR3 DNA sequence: TGTGCCAGCACCCCACCGGACAGCCGTCAGTACTTC. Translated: CASTPPDSRQYF. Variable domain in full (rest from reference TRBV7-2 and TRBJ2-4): GAGVSQSPSNKVTEKGKDVELRCDPISGHTALYWYRQSLGQGLEFLIYFQGNSAPDKSGLPSDRFSAERTGGSVSTLTIQRTQQEDSAVYLCASTPPDSRQYFGAGTRLSVL.

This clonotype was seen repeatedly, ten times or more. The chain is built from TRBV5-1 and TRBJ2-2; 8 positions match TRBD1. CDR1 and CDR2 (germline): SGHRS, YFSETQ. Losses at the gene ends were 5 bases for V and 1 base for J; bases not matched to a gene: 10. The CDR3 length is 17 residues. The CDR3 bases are TGCGCCAGCAGTGTTGGACAGGGAGGCGGGAACACCGGGGAGCTGTTTTTT. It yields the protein CASSVGQGGGNTGELFF.

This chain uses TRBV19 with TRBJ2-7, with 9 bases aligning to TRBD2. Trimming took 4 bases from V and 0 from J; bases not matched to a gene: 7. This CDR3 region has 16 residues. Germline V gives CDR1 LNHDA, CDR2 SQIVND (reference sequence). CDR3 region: CASSTYLAGSSYEQYF. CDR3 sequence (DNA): TGTGCCAGTAGTACCTATCTAGCGGGGAGCTCCTACGAGCAGTACTTC.

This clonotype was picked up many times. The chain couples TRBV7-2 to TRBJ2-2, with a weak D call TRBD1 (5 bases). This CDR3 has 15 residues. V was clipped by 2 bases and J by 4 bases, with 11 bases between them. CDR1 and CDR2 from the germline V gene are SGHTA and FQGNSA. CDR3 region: CASSLYPGFTGELFF. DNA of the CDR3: TGTGCCAGCAGCTTATATCCAGGGTTCACCGGGGAGCTGTTTTTT.

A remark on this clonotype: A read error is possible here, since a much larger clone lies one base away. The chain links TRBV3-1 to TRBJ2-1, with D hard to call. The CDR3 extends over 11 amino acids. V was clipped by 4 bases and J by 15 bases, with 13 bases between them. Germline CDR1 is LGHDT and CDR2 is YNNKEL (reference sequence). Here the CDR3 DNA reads TGTGCCAGCAGCCTAGAAACCCACTGGTTCTTC. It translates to CASSLETHWFF.

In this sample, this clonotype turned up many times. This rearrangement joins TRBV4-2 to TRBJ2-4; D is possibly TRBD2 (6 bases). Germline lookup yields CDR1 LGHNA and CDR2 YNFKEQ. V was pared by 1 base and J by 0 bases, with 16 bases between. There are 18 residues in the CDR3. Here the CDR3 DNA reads TGTGCCAGCAGCCAAGGGCCGACGGGGGAAGGAGCCAAAAACATTCAGTACTTC. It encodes CASSQGPTGEGAKNIQYF.

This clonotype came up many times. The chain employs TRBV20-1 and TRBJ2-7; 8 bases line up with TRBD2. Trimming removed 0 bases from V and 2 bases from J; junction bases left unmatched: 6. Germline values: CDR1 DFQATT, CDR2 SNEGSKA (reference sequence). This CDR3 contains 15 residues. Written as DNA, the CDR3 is TGCAGTGCTAGAGATCTCGGGAGGGAGCCCTACGAGCAGTACTTC. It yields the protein CSARDLGREPYEQYF.

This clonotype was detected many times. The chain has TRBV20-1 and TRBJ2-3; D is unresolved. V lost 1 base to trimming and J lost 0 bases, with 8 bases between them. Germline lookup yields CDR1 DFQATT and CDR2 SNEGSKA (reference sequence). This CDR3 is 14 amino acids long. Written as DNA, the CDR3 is TGCAGTGCTAGAGTTGGGTCTAGCACAGATACGCAGTATTTT. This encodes CSARVGSSTDTQYF.

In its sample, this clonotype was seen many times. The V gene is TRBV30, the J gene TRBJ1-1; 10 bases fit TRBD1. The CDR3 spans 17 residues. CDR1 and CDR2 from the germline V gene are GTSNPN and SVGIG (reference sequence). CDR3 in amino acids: CAPIGQGETGSDTEAFF. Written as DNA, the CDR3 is TGTGCTCCTATCGGACAGGGGGAAACAGGGTCGGACACTGAAGCTTTCTTT.